This T cell receptor (beta chain) was recovered during a study of blood T cell repertoires in COVID-19. Overall study context: COVID-19 samples from acute and convalescent phases originated in the United States, Italy and Spain. T cells, B-cell-depleted T cells, or PBMCs supplied cDNA or gDNA.

The repertoire was sequenced with immunoSEQ multiplex PCR; TCRdb's copy has only in-frame clones and lacks some. The sample shows 90,000 to 120,000 clones, approximately 79% of them seen only once. Germline CDR1 reads MRHNA; CDR2 reads SNTAGT. The CDR3 has 15 residues. The V end was cut by 3 bases, the J end by 4 bases, with 14 bases between. The receptor was derived from a man between 65 and 85 years old with active or convalescent COVID-19. This rearrangement joins TRBV6-4 to TRBJ2-3, with D possibly matching TRBD1 (6 bases). The sequencing input was peripheral blood. The CDR3 is CASSEQGIGADTQYF. CDR3 DNA: TGTGCCAGCAGTGAACAGGGAATTGGGGCAGATACGCAGTATTTT.